The clone carrying this TCR beta chain was picked up many times. This sample was included in a study of CD8 T cells in ankylosing spondylitis. The CDR3 runs 20 residues. CDR1 LNHNV and CDR2 YYDKDF come from the germline V gene (reference sequence). The trim removed 4 bases at V and 6 bases at J, leaving 17 bases unmatched. In TCRdb, the 5' RACE reads were re-called with MiXCR into one record per CDR3 protein. The data show 240,000 or so distinct CDR3 sequences, with roughly 8.6% seen just once and 6.8% held by the top ten. This sequence joins TRBV15 and TRBJ2-2; 13 bases map to TRBD2. The specimen was blood, either unsorted or a sorted T cell fraction (not recorded which). The sequence was obtained from a male donor with ankylosing spondylitis or in good health (not recorded which). CDR3 nucleotide sequence: TGTGCCACCAGCAATAAACAGGGGACAACTAGCGGGAGGGCCTCCGGGGAGCTGTTTTTT. Translated, it gives CATSNKQGTTSGRASGELFF.